This T cell receptor beta chain was recovered during a study of OX40 agonist ivuxolimab in advanced cancers. Assay used: immunoSEQ multiplex PCR; TCRdb lists only in-frame clones, some missing. The sample holds tens of thousands of clones; around 84% are singletons and the top ten take roughly 4.4%. CDR1 is SNHLY and CDR2 is FYNNEI in the germline V gene. J was trimmed by 3 bases and V by 1 base; bases with no gene match: 1. CDR3 length: 16 amino acids. The rearrangement joins TRBV2 to TRBJ2-7; the match to TRBD2 covers 15 bases. The sample here was CD4+ or CD8+ T cells sorted from blood, taken in a trial of the OX40 agonist ivuxolimab. The source is an adult with an advanced solid tumor such as melanoma, head and neck, liver or kidney cancer. CDR3 sequence: CASSEGTSGGVYEQYF. DNA for the CDR3: TGTGCCAGCAGTGAAGGGACTAGCGGGGGGGTCTACGAGCAGTACTTC.